The TCR beta chain described here comes from a study of blood T cell repertoires in COVID-19. Across the study: COVID-19 samples collected from the United States, Italy and Spain covered acute and convalescent phases.

Per the study methods: Reference gene primers were amplified, and this amplification served to estimate nucleated cell counts. The repertoire was sequenced with immunoSEQ multiplex PCR; TCRdb's copy has only in-frame clones and lacks some. The V and J calls and clone size come from that table; D and trimming were worked out from the DNA. This sample carries more than 200,000 clones, about 80% of them seen once, and the ten largest clones take around 4.4%. Trimming cost V 7 bases and J 4 bases, with 17 bases left between them. The length of the CDR3 is 15 residues. Germline V CDR1 and CDR2: LNHDA, SQIVND (reference sequence).

The sample was peripheral blood. The genes are TRBV19 and TRBJ1-5; tentatively, D is TRBD1 (6 bases). The sequence was obtained from a middle-aged man with active or convalescent COVID-19. CDR3 DNA: TGTGCCAGTACCCTTGGACAGCGAGAAAATCAGCCCCAGCATTTT. As protein: CASTLGQRENQPQHF.